This passage covers 10 T cell receptor beta chains from one sample sequenced in a study of OX40 agonist ivuxolimab in advanced cancers. The protocol was immunoSEQ multiplex PCR, while the TCRdb copy is restricted to in-frame clones and leaves out a portion. Altogether about 73,000 clones are present, roughly 90% being singletons, with the ten largest covering approximately 0.49%. The source material was CD4+ or CD8+ T cells sorted from blood, sampled in a trial of the OX40 agonist ivuxolimab. These receptors were collected from an adult with an advanced solid tumor such as melanoma, head and neck, liver or kidney cancer.

The rearrangement joins TRBV18 to TRBJ2-5, with D unclear. The CDR3 contains 15 residues. In germline, CDR1 is KGHSH, CDR2 LQKENI. V was clipped by 1 base and J by 5 bases, with 14 bases between them. CDR3 amino acids: CASSPLGVPRETQYF. The CDR3 nucleotides read TGTGCCAGCTCACCACTAGGAGTCCCGCGCGAGACCCAGTACTTC.

The chain recombines TRBV30 with TRBJ1-6, with D perhaps TRBD1 (6 bases). Germline V gene data show CDR1 as GTSNPN and CDR2 as SVGIG (reference sequence). V lost 6 bases and J 0 bases, leaving 9 bases between the germline ends. The CDR3 length is 14 residues. The CDR3: CACGGASYNSPLHF. CDR3 nucleotide sequence: TGTGCCTGTGGGGGGGCCTCCTATAATTCACCCCTCCACTTT.

The chain employs TRBV6-5 and TRBJ2-5; unclear D gene. Germline V gene data show CDR1 as MNHEY and CDR2 as SVGAGI. Trimming cost V 4 bases and J 6 bases, with 12 bases left between them. CDR3 length equals 13 residues. CDR3 bases: TGTGCCAGCAGTTCGCGGTTCGGTCAGACCCAGTACTTC. Encoded protein: CASSSRFGQTQYF.

This sequence joins TRBV10-3 and TRBJ1-1; 7 bases line up with TRBD1. After removal of 6 bases from V and 2 bases from J, the junction contained 6 bases not matched to a gene. The CDR3 totals 14 residues. The germline gives CDR1 ENHRY, CDR2 SYGVKD. The CDR3 sequence is CAIRARDSNTEAFF. The CDR3 DNA reads as TGTGCCATCAGAGCGCGGGACAGTAACACTGAAGCTTTCTTT.

This clone was counted between two and nine times. The chain is built from TRBV28 and TRBJ1-5, with unresolved D. CDR1 MDHEN and CDR2 SYDVKM come from the germline V gene. The CDR3 has 14 amino acids. V was trimmed by 8 bases and J by 1 base, leaving 12 bases between them. CDR3 residues: CASGRVESNQPQHF. The CDR3 bases are TGTGCCAGCGGGCGGGTAGAAAGCAATCAGCCCCAGCATTTT.

The V call is TRBV6-5, the J call TRBJ2-3; 10 nucleotides agree with TRBD1. The germline V gene encodes CDR1 MNHEY and CDR2 SVGAGI. The CDR3 has 16 amino acids. V shed 4 bases, J shed 3 bases, and the junction held 7 bases outside the gene matches. The DNA for the CDR3 is TGTGCCAGCAGTTCCCTGACAGGGGGCGCGACAGATACGCAGTATTTT. Encoded protein: CASSSLTGGATDTQYF.

The chain has TRBV5-4 and TRBJ2-5, with D perhaps assigned TRBD1 or TRBD2 (6 bases each). Deletions cut 0 bases from V and 5 bases from J, with 14 bases between. Germline V lookup: CDR1 SGHNT, CDR2 YYREEE (reference sequence). CDR3 size: 15 residues. CDR3 sequence reads: CASSLVGRGLETQYF. The CDR3 DNA is TGTGCCAGCAGCTTGGTGGGCAGGGGACTGGAGACCCAGTACTTC.

The chain combines TRBV6-6 with TRBJ1-1; D uncertain. The CDR3 spans 12 residues. V lost 5 bases and J lost 4, with 8 bases in between. The germline V gene encodes CDR1 MNHNY and CDR2 SVGAGI (reference sequence). The CDR3 here is CASSGSITEAFF. CDR3 sequence (DNA): TGTGCCAGCAGTGGTAGTATCACTGAAGCTTTCTTT.

The genes are TRBV7-9 and TRBJ1-3; 7 bases line up with TRBD1. CDR1 and CDR2 (germline): SEHNR, FQNEAQ (reference sequence). The V and J ends lost 4 bases and 4 bases, in that order; junction bases with no gene match: 7. CDR3 size: 15 residues. The CDR3 DNA reads as TGTGCCAGCAGCTCAGAAGACAGGGAGGGAAACACCATATATTTT. Translated, it gives CASSSEDREGNTIYF.

This chain links TRBV6-6 with TRBJ2-1, with 10 positions matching TRBD1. Trimming took 4 bases from V and 8 from J; bases not matched to a gene: 8. Germline CDR1 is MNHNY and CDR2 is SVGAGI (reference sequence). The CDR3 sequence is 15 residues long. CDR3 bases: TGTGCCAGCAGTTCCTCCGGGACAGGGGTCGATGAGCAGTTCTTC. This codes for CASSSSGTGVDEQFF.